These T cell receptor beta chains were read from a single sample in a study of regulatory T cells in long-lasting Graves disease. TCRdb reanalysed the multiplex PCR reads using MiXCR and keeps one entry per CDR3 protein. The sample carries 360,000 or so distinct CDR3 sequences, approximately 25% recorded once. The sample here was peripheral blood mononuclear cells (PBMCs), taken when the disease was refractory, from a patient treated with antithyroid drugs. These TCRs come from a woman aged 40-49 years with Graves disease. Each CDR3 is given with its conserved first and last residue. D genes are given only for firm matches. The size field is filled for only some rows; it gives once, few, many or a size class.

d_call	j_call	v_call	clone_size	cdr3_nt	cdr3_aa
TRBD1	TRBJ1-2	TRBV11-2	many	TGTGCCAGCAGGGACAGGCCTCTCTATGGCTACACCTTC	CASRDRPLYGYTF
TRBD1	TRBJ2-2	TRBV24-1	few	TGTGCCACCAGTGATCCGGGACAGGGGCCAGGGGAGCTGTTTTTT	CATSDPGQGPGELFF
TRBD2	TRBJ2-2	TRBV2	many	TGTGCCAGCAGTGAACTAGCGGGAGATTTCGGGGAGCTGTTTTTT	CASSELAGDFGELFF
.	TRBJ1-2	TRBV28	many	TGTGCCAGCGCTACGACGGCTTATGGCTACACCTTC	CASATTAYGYTF
TRBD1	TRBJ1-2	TRBV20-1	.	TGCAGTGCTGGACTGACAGGGAACTATGGCTACACCTTC	CSAGLTGNYGYTF
TRBD1	TRBJ1-2	TRBV28	many	TGTGCCAGCAGTTTATCTAGGGGGCACTATGCTAACTATGGCTACACCTTC	CASSLSRGHYANYGYTF
TRBD2	TRBJ2-3	TRBV2	.	TGTGCCAGCAGTTTCCAGCTAGCGGGGGGGGAGACCAGCACAGATACGCAGTATTTT	CASSFQLAGGETSTDTQYF
TRBD1	TRBJ1-1	TRBV6-1	.	TGTGCCAGCATTCGCGGGACAGCCTTTTCGAACACTGAAGCTTTCTTT	CASIRGTAFSNTEAFF
.	TRBJ2-5	TRBV28	many	TGTGCCAGCAGTCCTAGGGGGGGTGCCCTACAAGAGACCCAGTACTTC	CASSPRGGALQETQYF
TRBD1	TRBJ2-2	TRBV28	many	TGTGCCAGCAGATTATACAGGGGAAACACCGGGGAGCTGTTTTTT	CASRLYRGNTGELFF
.	TRBJ2-7	TRBV20-1	few	TGCAGTGCCAATGATCAACGCGGGCCCGGTTACGAGCAGTACTTC	CSANDQRGPGYEQYF
.	TRBJ2-7	TRBV4-1	.	TGCGCCAGCAGCCAATCGACGGTGGACCACGAGCAGTACTTC	CASSQSTVDHEQYF
.	TRBJ1-5	TRBV20-1	few	TGCAGTGCTCCCCGGGCCTCAAAAGCCCTTTATAGCAATCAGCCCCAGCATTTT	CSAPRASKALYSNQPQHF
.	TRBJ2-7	TRBV5-6	many	TGTGCCAGCAGCAGGCTAACGGGAGTTCTCCACGAGCAGTACTTC	CASSRLTGVLHEQYF
TRBD1	TRBJ1-5	TRBV6-1	many	TGTGCCAGCATCACGACAGGGGGCGATCAGCCCCAGCATTTT	CASITTGGDQPQHF
.	TRBJ2-4	TRBV28	.	TGTGCCAGCAGTTTATTACGACAGGCCAAAAACATTCAGTACTTC	CASSLLRQAKNIQYF
.	TRBJ2-2	TRBV11-1	many	TGTGCCAGCAGCTTAGCGTACACCGGGGAGCTGTTTTTT	CASSLAYTGELFF
TRBD1	TRBJ2-5	TRBV3-1	.	TGTGCCAGCAGTCGATTAGGACAGGGGGTCCCAGAGACCCAGTACTTC	CASSRLGQGVPETQYF
.	TRBJ2-2	TRBV28	many	TGTGCCAGCCATGCGGGCACCGGGGAGCTGTTTTTT	CASHAGTGELFF
.	TRBJ1-4	TRBV12-3/TRBV12-4	few	TGTGCCAGCAGTCCCGCGCAGGGTTCGGAAAAACTGTTTTTT	CASSPAQGSEKLFF
.	TRBJ2-1	TRBV5-1	many	TGCGCCAGCAGCTTGTGGGGCGATGAGCAGTTCTTC	CASSLWGDEQFF
.	TRBJ1-1	TRBV29-1	few	TGCAGCGTTGGGACAGACTGGGTCCCTGAAGCTTTCTTT	CSVGTDWVPEAFF
.	TRBJ2-1	TRBV11-3	.	TGTGCCAGCAGCCCTTCCTCCTACGAGCAGTTCTTC	CASSPSSYEQFF
.	TRBJ1-2	TRBV28	.	TGTGCCAGCAGTCACCCCTACCGGGACACTGGCTACACCTTC	CASSHPYRDTGYTF
TRBD2	TRBJ2-1	TRBV6-1	.	TGTGCCAGCAATGGCTGGGGACTAGCGGACGACAATGAGCAGTTCTTC	CASNGWGLADDNEQFF
.	TRBJ1-1	TRBV28	many	TGTGCCAGCAGTTTATGGAGGACACATCGGGCCCTGAACACTGAAGCTTTCTTT	CASSLWRTHRALNTEAFF
TRBD2	TRBJ2-2	TRBV9	.	TGTGCCAGCAGCGTAGGAGCGGGAGGGCAAAACGGGGAGCTGTTTTTT	CASSVGAGGQNGELFF
TRBD2	TRBJ2-7	TRBV11-2	many	TGTGCCAGCAGCTTTTCGCTAGCGGATAACTACGAGCAGTACTTC	CASSFSLADNYEQYF
.	TRBJ1-3	TRBV7-8	few	TGTGCCAGCAGCCCCTATTGGGGAAACTCTGGAAACACCATATATTTT	CASSPYWGNSGNTIYF
.	TRBJ2-6	TRBV11-3	.	TGTGCCAGCAGCTTCTCTTCCTCCGGGACGCCTGTATCTGGGGCCAACGTCCTGACTTTC	CASSFSSSGTPVSGANVLTF
.	TRBJ2-3	TRBV12-3/TRBV12-4	.	TGTGCCAGCAGGAAGACAGATACGCAGTATTTT	CASRKTDTQYF
TRBD1	TRBJ2-5	TRBV30	few	TGTGCCTGGAGTCCAGGGGGCCTCGGAGAGACCCAGTACTTC	CAWSPGGLGETQYF
.	TRBJ1-5	TRBV30	.	TGTGCCTGGAGTGCCCGGGGACAGCCCCAGCATTTT	CAWSARGQPQHF
TRBD1	TRBJ1-1	TRBV10-3	.	TGTGCCATCAGTGAGGGGACAGGTCGTGAAGCTTTCTTT	CAISEGTGREAFF
TRBD1	TRBJ2-1	TRBV4-1	.	TGCGCCAGCAGCCATGCTTCATTAAGGACAGGGGATGAGCAGTTCTTC	CASSHASLRTGDEQFF
TRBD1	TRBJ1-5	TRBV6-1	many	TGTGCCAGCAGTGGGACAGGGGCAAGTCAGCCCCAGCATTTT	CASSGTGASQPQHF
.	TRBJ1-6	TRBV7-9	many	TGTGCCAGCAGAGACGGGAAGGATTCACCCCTCCACTTT	CASRDGKDSPLHF
.	TRBJ1-3	TRBV5-1	.	TGCGCCAGCAGCGTCAGCTCTGGAAACACCATATATTTT	CASSVSSGNTIYF
.	TRBJ1-2	TRBV12-3/TRBV12-4	.	TGTGCCAGCAGGCAGGGGTCTGTCTATGGCTACACCTTC	CASRQGSVYGYTF
.	TRBJ1-1	TRBV27	few	TGTGCCAGCAGTCCCCGGTCATGGAAGTCATCTTTGAGGACTGAAGCTTTCTTT	CASSPRSWKSSLRTEAFF
.	TRBJ2-7	TRBV11-2	many	TGTGCCAGCAGCCCAGGGCCCAGCGAGCAGTACTTC	CASSPGPSEQYF
TRBD2	TRBJ2-7	TRBV5-1	.	TGCGCCAGCAGCTTGGTTGCGGGGGGCGGGGGAGAGCAGTACTTC	CASSLVAGGGGEQYF